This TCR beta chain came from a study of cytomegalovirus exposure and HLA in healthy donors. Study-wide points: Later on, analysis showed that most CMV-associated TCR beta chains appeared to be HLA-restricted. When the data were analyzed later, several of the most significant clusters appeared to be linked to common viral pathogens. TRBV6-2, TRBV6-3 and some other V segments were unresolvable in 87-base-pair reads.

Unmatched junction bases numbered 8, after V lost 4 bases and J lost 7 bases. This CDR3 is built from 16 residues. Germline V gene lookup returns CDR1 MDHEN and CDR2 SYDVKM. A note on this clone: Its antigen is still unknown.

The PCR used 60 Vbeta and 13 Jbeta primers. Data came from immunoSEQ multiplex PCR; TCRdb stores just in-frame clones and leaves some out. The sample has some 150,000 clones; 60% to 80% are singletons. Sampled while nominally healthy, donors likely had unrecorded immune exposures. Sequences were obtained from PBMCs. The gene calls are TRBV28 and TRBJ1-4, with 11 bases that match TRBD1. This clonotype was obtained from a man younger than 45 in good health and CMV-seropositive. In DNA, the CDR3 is TGTGCCAGCAGTTGGGGGACAGGGGGGTATGGTGAAAAACTGTTTTTT. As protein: CASSWGTGGYGEKLFF.